This T cell receptor (beta chain) appears in the sequencing data of a study of beta chain features in type 1 diabetes. The CDR3 totals 13 residues. The V gene's germline CDR1 is SQVTM and CDR2 ANQGSEA. Trimming pared 4 bases from V and 2 bases from J, leaving 10 bases between. The study reverse transcribed the entire isolated RNA, so it sequenced expressed TCRB transcripts. Clones were sequenced by immunoSEQ multiplex PCR, and TCRdb holds only the in-frame ones, with some missing. The sample includes about 260,000 clones, 68% of them seen just once. V usage is TRBV29-1 and J usage is TRBJ2-3; D gene ambiguous. This clonotype originated in a man aged 30 to 45 in good health. Sequencing was carried out using naive CD4+ T cells from blood. CDR3 in amino acids: CSVGQSPTDTQYF. CDR3 in DNA: TGCAGCGTTGGACAATCACCCACAGATACGCAGTATTTT.